Listed below are T cell receptor beta chains from one sample, sequenced in a study of CD8+ T cells in alopecia areata. The data were produced by immunoSEQ multiplex PCR, yet TCRdb's version contains in-frame clones alone and is incomplete. Of about 190,000 clones in the sample, 50% to 60% are singletons; the top ten hold roughly 0.67%. The sequencing used CD4+ T cells sorted from blood, collected at week 4, from a patient treated with tofacitinib. All receptors come from a human donor with alopecia areata. Each CDR3 is given with its conserved first and last residue. The order of the fields is D gene, V gene, clone size, J gene, CDR3 DNA, CDR3 protein. A D gene is named only where the DNA matches it firmly. Clone size is given for some rows only: seen once, a few or many times, or a class if the clone is expanded.

.	TRBV29-1	.	TRBJ1-2	TGCAGCGTTATTGACAGCTATGGCTACACCTTC	CSVIDSYGYTF
.	TRBV5-1	many	TRBJ2-6	TGCGCCAGCAGCTCCCTAACTTCCTCTGGGGCCAACGTCCTGACTTTC	CASSSLTSSGANVLTF
TRBD2	TRBV7-2	.	TRBJ2-3	TGTGCCAGCAGCCCCCCGGGAGGGCGCGCAGATACGCAGTATTTT	CASSPPGGRADTQYF
.	TRBV30	.	TRBJ1-2	TGTGCCTGGACTGAACAACCCAGGGGCGGCTACACCTTC	CAWTEQPRGGYTF
.	TRBV29-1	few	TRBJ2-7	TGCAGCGTGAGGACCCTCTACGAGCAGTACTTC	CSVRTLYEQYF
.	TRBV28	.	TRBJ1-5	TGTGCCAGCAGTGAACCCGGGGAGAAGAAGCCCCAGCATTTT	CASSEPGEKKPQHF
.	TRBV11-2	.	TRBJ2-3	TGTGCCAGCAGCTTCTCAGGGGAGGGCACAGATACGCAGTATTTT	CASSFSGEGTDTQYF
.	TRBV4-3	.	TRBJ2-7	TGCGCCAGCAGCCAAGTGACCGGAACCTACGAGCAGTACTTC	CASSQVTGTYEQYF
.	TRBV28	.	TRBJ2-7	TGTGCCAGCGCCAAATTGGTCTACGAGCAGTACTTC	CASAKLVYEQYF
TRBD1	TRBV29-1	few	TRBJ1-2	TGCAGCGCAAAGACAGGGAACTATGGCTACACCTTC	CSAKTGNYGYTF
.	TRBV11-2	.	TRBJ2-3	TGTGCCAGCAGCTTAGTGAGCGGAAGCACAGATACGCAGTATTTT	CASSLVSGSTDTQYF
.	TRBV14	.	TRBJ1-2	TGTGCCAGCAGCCGTGATCAACAGGATGGCTACACCTTC	CASSRDQQDGYTF
.	TRBV25-1	.	TRBJ2-3	TGTGCCAGCAGTGCCCCCGGCGGAACTAGCACAGATACGCAGTATTTT	CASSAPGGTSTDTQYF
.	TRBV10-3	.	TRBJ2-7	TGTGCCATCAGTGCTCTCTGGGACACCTACGGGCAGTACTTC	CAISALWDTYGQYF
TRBD1	TRBV5-6	.	TRBJ2-7	TGTGCCAGCAGCTGGCAGGGGGAAATCACCTACGAGCAGTACTTC	CASSWQGEITYEQYF
TRBD2	TRBV10-3	.	TRBJ2-7	TGTGCCATCAGTGACTTGCGGGAGGGCCGATCCTACGAGCAGTACTTC	CAISDLREGRSYEQYF
.	TRBV6-1	few	TRBJ2-6	TGTGCCAGCACGCTGAGCTCTGGGGCCAACGTCCTGACTTTC	CASTLSSGANVLTF
.	TRBV5-1	.	TRBJ2-5	TGCGCCAGCAGCTTGGAACCGGGGGCCTACTTGGAGACCCAGTACTTC	CASSLEPGAYLETQYF